The clone carrying this T cell receptor beta chain has more than one count but fewer than ten. The data stem from a study of control samples from healthy donors and cancer patients. TCRdb keeps only in-frame clones here, not all; method: immunoSEQ multiplex PCR. Of 150,000 to 200,000 clones listed, about 91% are singletons. The germline V and J ends were trimmed by 0 bases and 1 base, with 10 bases remaining between them. This CDR3 has 16 amino acids. Germline V gene data show CDR1 as MNHEY and CDR2 as SMNVEV (reference sequence). This chain links TRBV27 with TRBJ1-5, with D unclear. Material for sequencing was blood. The receptor comes from a man aged 18 to 30 in good health. The CDR3 here is CASSLSAGQSNQPQHF. DNA for the CDR3: TGTGCCAGCAGTTTATCGGCCGGCCAAAGCAATCAGCCCCAGCATTTT.